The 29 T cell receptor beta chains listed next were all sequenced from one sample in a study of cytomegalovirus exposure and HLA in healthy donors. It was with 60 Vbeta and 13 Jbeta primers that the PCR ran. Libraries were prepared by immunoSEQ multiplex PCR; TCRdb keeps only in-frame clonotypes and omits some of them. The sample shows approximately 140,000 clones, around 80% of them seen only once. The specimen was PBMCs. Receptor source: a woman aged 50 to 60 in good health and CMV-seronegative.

Written as DNA, the CDR3 is TGTGCCAGCAGCTTAGAAGGTGTCGGAGAAGAGACCCAGTACTTC. Translation: CASSLEGVGEETQYF. V usage is TRBV7-6 and J usage is TRBJ2-5; D is undetermined. V was cut by 1 base and J by 3 bases, with 12 bases left in between. Germline V gene data show CDR1 as SGHVS and CDR2 as FNYEAQ. The CDR3 contains 15 residues.

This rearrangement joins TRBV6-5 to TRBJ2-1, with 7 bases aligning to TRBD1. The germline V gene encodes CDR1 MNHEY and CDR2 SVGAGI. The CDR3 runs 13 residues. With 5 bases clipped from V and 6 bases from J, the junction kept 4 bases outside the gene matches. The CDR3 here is CASSRDSSNEQFF. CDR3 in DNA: TGTGCCAGCAGTAGGGACAGTAGCAATGAGCAGTTCTTC.

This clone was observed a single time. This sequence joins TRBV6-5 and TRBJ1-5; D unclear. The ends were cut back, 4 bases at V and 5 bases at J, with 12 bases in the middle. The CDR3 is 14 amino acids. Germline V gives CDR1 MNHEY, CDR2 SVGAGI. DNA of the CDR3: TGTGCCAGCAGTTTAAATGGGAGGGATCAGCCCCAGCATTTT. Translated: CASSLNGRDQPQHF.

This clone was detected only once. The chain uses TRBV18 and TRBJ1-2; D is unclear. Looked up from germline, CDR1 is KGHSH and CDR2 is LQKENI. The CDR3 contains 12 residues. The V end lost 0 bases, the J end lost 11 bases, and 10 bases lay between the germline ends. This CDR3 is CASSPPSNSYTF. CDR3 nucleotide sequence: TGTGCCAGCTCACCACCGAGCAACTCTTACACCTTC.

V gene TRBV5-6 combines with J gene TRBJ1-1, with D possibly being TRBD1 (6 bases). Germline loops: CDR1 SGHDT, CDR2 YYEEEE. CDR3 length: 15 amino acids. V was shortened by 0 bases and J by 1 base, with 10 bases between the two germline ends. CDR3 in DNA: TGTGCCAGCAGCTTGGTTAGGGGGGGGAACACTGAAGCTTTCTTT. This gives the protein CASSLVRGGNTEAFF.

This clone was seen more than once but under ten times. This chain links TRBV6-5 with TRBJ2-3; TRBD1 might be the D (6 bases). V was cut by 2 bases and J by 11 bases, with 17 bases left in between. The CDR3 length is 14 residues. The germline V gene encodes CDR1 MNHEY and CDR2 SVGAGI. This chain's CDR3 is CASSYGQGTLGQYF. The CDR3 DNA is TGTGCCAGCAGTTACGGACAAGGGACACTGGGGCAGTATTTT.

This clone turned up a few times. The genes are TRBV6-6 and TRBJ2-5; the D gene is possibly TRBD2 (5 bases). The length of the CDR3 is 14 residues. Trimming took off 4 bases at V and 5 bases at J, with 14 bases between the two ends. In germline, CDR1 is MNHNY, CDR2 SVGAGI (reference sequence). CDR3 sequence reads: CASSSSTRAETQYF. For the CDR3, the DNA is TGTGCCAGCAGTTCTTCCACTAGAGCCGAGACCCAGTACTTC.

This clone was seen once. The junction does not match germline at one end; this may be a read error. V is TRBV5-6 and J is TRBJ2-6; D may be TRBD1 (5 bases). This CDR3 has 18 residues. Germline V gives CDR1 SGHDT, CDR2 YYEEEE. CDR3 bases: TGTGCCAGCAGCTTCGCCAGGAACGAGCTCTCTGGGGCCAACGTCCTGCCTTTC. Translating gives CASSFARNELSGANVLPF.

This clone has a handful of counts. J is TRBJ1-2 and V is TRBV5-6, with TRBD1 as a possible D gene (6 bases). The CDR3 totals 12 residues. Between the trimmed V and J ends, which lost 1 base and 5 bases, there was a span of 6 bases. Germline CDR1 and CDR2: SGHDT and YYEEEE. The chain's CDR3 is CASSLRGYGYTF. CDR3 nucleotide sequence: TGTGCCAGCAGCTTGAGGGGGTATGGCTACACCTTC.

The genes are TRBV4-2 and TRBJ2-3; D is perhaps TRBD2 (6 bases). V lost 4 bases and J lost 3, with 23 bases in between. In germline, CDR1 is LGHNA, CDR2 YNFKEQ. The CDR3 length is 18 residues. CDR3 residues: CASSRGIGAGKGTDTQYF. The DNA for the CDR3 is TGTGCCAGCAGCCGAGGCATTGGGGCGGGAAAGGGGACAGATACGCAGTATTTT.

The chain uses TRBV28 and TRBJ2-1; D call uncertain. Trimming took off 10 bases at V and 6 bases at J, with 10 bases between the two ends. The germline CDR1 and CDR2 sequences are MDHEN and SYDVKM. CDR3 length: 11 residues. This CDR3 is CAIAVPNEQFF. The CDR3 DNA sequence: TGTGCCATCGCGGTTCCCAATGAGCAGTTCTTC.

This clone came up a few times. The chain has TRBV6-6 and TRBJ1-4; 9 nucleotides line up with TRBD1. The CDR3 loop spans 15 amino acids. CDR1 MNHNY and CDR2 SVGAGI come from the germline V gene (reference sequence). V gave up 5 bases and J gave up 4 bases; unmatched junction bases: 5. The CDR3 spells CASSLSGQGNEKLFF. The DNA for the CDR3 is TGTGCCAGCAGTCTTTCGGGACAGGGTAATGAAAAACTGTTTTTT.

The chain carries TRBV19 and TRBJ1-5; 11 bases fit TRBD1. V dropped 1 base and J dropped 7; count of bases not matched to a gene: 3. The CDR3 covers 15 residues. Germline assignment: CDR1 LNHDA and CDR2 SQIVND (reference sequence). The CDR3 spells CASSIGTGGGQPQHF. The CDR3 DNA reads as TGTGCCAGTAGTATAGGGACAGGGGGCGGACAGCCCCAGCATTTT.

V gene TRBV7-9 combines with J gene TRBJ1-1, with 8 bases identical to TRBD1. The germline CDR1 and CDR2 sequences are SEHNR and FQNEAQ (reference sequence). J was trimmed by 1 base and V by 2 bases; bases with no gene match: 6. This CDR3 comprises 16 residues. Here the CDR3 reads CASSLQGAEKNTEAFF. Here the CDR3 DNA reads TGTGCCAGCAGCTTACAGGGGGCGGAAAAGAACACTGAAGCTTTCTTT. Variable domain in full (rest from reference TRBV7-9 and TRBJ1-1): DTGVSQNPRHKITKRGQNVTFRCDPISEHNRLYWYRQTLGQGPEFLTYFQNEAQLEKSRLLSDRFSAERPKGSFSTLEIQRTEQGDSAMYLCASSLQGAEKNTEAFFGQGTRLTVV.

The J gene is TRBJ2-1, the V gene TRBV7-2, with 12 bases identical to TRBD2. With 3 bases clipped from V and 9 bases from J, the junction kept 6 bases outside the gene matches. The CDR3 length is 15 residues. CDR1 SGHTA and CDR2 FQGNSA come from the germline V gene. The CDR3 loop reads CASSFRTSGTGEQFF. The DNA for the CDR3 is TGTGCCAGCAGCTTCCGGACTAGCGGGACGGGTGAGCAGTTCTTC. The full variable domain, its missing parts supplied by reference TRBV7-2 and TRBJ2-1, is GAGVSQSPSNKVTEKGKDVELRCDPISGHTALYWYRQSLGQGLEFLIYFQGNSAPDKSGLPSDRFSAERTGGSVSTLTIQRTQQEDSAVYLCASSFRTSGTGEQFFGPGTRLTVL.

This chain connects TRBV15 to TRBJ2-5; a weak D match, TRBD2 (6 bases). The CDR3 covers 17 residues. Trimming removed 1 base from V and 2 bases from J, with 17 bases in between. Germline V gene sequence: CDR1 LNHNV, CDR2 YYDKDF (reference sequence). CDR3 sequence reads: CATSRGGSNGRQETQYF. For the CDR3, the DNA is TGTGCCACCAGCAGAGGAGGGAGTAACGGGAGACAAGAGACCCAGTACTTC.

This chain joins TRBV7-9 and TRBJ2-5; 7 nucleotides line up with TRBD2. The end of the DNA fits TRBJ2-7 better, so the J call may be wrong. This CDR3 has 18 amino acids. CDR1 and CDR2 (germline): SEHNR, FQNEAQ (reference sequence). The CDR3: CASSPLGGASGTSYEQYF. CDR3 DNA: TGTGCCAGCAGCCCCCTAGGTGGCGCTAGCGGAACCTCCTACGAGCAGTACTTC.

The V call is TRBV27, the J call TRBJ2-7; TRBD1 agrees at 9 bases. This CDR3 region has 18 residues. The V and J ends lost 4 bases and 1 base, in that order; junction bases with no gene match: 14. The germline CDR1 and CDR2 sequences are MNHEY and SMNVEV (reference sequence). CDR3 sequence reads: CASSSERTGVRPSYEQYF. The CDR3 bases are TGTGCCAGCAGTTCCGAAAGGACAGGGGTCCGACCTTCCTACGAGCAGTACTTC.

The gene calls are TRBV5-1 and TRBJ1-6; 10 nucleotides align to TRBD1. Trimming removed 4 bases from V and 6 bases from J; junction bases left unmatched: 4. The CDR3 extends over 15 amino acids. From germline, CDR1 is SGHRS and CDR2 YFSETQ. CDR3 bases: TGCGCCAGCAGCGGGAGACAGGGGGCTAATTCACCCCTCCACTTT. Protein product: CASSGRQGANSPLHF.

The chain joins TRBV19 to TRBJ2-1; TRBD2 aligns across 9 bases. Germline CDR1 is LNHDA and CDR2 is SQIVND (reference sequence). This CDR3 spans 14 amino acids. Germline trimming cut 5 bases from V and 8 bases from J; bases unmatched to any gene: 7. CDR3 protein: CASSPGTSRDEQFF. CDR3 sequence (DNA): TGTGCCAGTAGTCCAGGGACTAGCCGGGATGAGCAGTTCTTC.

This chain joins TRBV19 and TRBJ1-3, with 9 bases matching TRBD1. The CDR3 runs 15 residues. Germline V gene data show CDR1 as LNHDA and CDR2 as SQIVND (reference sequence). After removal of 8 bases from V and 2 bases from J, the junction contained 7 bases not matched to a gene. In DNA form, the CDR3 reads TGTGCCAGTTTGAAGGACAGGGGAACTGGAAACACCATATATTTT. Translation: CASLKDRGTGNTIYF.

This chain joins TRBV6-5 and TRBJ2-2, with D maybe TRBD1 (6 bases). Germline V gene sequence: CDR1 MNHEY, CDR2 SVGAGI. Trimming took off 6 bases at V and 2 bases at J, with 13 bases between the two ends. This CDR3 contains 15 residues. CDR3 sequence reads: CASRPSRGNTGELFF. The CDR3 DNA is TGTGCCAGCAGGCCCTCCAGGGGAAACACCGGGGAGCTGTTTTTT.

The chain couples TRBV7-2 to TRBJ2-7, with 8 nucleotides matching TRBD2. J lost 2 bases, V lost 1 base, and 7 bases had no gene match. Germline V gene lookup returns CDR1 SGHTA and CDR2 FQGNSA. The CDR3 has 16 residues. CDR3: CASSLDAGGSPYEQYV. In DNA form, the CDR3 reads TGTGCCAGCAGCTTAGATGCGGGAGGTTCCCCCTACGAGCAGTACGTC.

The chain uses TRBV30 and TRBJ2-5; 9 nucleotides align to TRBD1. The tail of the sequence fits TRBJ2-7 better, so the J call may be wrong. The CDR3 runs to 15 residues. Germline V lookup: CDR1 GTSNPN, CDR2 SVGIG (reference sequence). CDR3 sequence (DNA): TGTGCCTGGAGGGTGGGGACAGGGTCCCAATACGAGCAGTACTTC. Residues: CAWRVGTGSQYEQYF.

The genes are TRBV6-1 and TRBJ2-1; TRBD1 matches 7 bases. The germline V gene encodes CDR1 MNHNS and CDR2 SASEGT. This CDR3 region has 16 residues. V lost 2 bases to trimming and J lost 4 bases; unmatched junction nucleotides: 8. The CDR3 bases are TGTGCCAGCAGTGAACAACAGGGGTGGGATTACAATGAGCAGTTCTTC. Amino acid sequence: CASSEQQGWDYNEQFF.

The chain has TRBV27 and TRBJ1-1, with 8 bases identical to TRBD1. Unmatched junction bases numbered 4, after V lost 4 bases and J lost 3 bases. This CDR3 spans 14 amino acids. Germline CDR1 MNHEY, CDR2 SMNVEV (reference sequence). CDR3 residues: CASSYRGRDTEAFF. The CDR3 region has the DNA TGTGCCAGCAGTTACAGGGGGAGGGACACTGAAGCTTTCTTT.

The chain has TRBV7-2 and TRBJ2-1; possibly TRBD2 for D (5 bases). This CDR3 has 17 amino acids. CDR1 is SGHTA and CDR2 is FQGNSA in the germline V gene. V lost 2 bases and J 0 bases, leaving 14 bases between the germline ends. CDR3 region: CASSLRSSPSSYNEQFF. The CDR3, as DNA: TGTGCCAGCAGCTTACGGTCTAGCCCCAGCTCCTACAATGAGCAGTTCTTC.

As DNA, the CDR3 is TGCGCCACCAGGCTAGCGAAGGGGCAGGATACGCAGTATTTT. Translation: CATRLAKGQDTQYF. The J gene is TRBJ2-3, the V gene TRBV5-1, with D perhaps matching TRBD2 (6 bases). The CDR3 extends over 14 amino acids. Germline lookup yields CDR1 SGHRS and CDR2 YFSETQ. V was trimmed by 9 bases and J by 6 bases, leaving 20 bases between them.

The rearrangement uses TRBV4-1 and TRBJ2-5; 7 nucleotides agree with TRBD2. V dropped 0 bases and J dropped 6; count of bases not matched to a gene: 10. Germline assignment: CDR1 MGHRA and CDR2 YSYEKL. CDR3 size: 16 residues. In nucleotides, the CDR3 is TGCGCCAGCAGCCAAGATCTCGGGACTACTGGCAAGACCCAGTACTTC. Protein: CASSQDLGTTGKTQYF.